The 24 T cell receptor beta chains below were found in one sample sequenced in a study of CD8 T cells in Susac syndrome. RNA was extracted with the RNeasy kit, and a quantity of 0.5 to 1 ug was reverse transcribed using random hexamers. TCRdb re-called the immunoSEQ multiplex PCR reads through MiXCR, storing one row per CDR3 protein. The repertoire has roughly 110,000 distinct CDR3 sequences, just under 95% of them found once; the top ten carry roughly 0.12%. Sequenced input: CD8+ T cells from PBMCs. Receptors were obtained from a human donor in good health.

The chain employs TRBV29-1 and TRBJ2-1; 9 bases line up with TRBD2. J lost 3 bases, V lost 7 bases, and 10 bases had no gene match. The length of the CDR3 is 15 residues. Germline values: CDR1 SQVTM, CDR2 ANQGSEA. In DNA form, the CDR3 reads TGCAGCGCCCGACCAGCGGGAGGTGGCTACAATGAGCAGTTCTTC. It yields the protein CSARPAGGGYNEQFF.

The V gene is TRBV6-6, the J gene TRBJ1-5; D not certain. Trimming cost V 2 bases and J 6 bases, with 14 bases left between them. Germline-derived CDR1 and CDR2 are MNHNY and SVGAGI (reference sequence). CDR3 length equals 15 residues. CDR3 region: CASSYREGGGQPQHF. The CDR3 coding sequence is TGTGCCAGCAGTTACAGGGAAGGAGGAGGTCAGCCCCAGCATTTT.

The chain employs TRBV5-5 and TRBJ2-7; 9 bases are shared with TRBD1. This CDR3 spans 14 amino acids. Per germline, CDR1 SGHKS and CDR2 YYEKEE (reference sequence). Trimming took 4 bases from V and 3 from J; bases not matched to a gene: 5. The CDR3 DNA reads TGTGCCAGCAGCCCGGACAGGGGAGTCTACGAGCAGTACTTC. Translated, it gives CASSPDRGVYEQYF.

The V gene is TRBV9, the J gene TRBJ2-1; D is uncertain. V lost 6 bases and J lost 4, with 17 bases in between. CDR1 is SGDLS and CDR2 is YYNGEE in the germline V gene. This CDR3 spans 15 amino acids. In DNA form, the CDR3 reads TGTGCCAGCACCAGGTCGGGTAAGGGTTACAATGAGCAGTTCTTC. This translates into CASTRSGKGYNEQFF.

The chain carries TRBV30 and TRBJ2-3; 9 nucleotides agree with TRBD2. Germline V gene data show CDR1 as GTSNPN and CDR2 as SVGIG (reference sequence). This CDR3 contains 17 residues. J lost 3 bases, V lost 6 bases, and 16 bases had no gene match. The CDR3 coding sequence is TGTGCCTGCCCCGGAGCGGGAGGCCTCCCGGGGACAGATACGCAGTATTTT. Translating it yields CACPGAGGLPGTDTQYF.

The chain is built from TRBV7-6 and TRBJ2-1, with 11 positions matching TRBD2. There are 17 residues in the CDR3. Germline CDR1 is SGHVS and CDR2 is FNYEAQ. J lost 4 bases, V lost 5 bases, and 10 bases had no gene match. CDR3 nucleotide sequence: TGTGCCAGCAGCCCCCCGGCCTCTAGCGGGAGGTACAATGAGCAGTTCTTC. Translation gives CASSPPASSGRYNEQFF.

In its sample, this clonotype was seen a few times. The J gene is TRBJ2-1, the V gene TRBV29-1; D not certain. The CDR3 has 11 amino acids. Trimming removed 2 bases from V and 5 bases from J, with 4 bases in between. Per the germline V gene, CDR1 is SQVTM and CDR2 is ANQGSEA. The CDR3 is CSVERDNEQFF. The DNA of the CDR3 is TGCAGCGTTGAACGGGACAATGAGCAGTTCTTC.

The V gene is TRBV4-1, the J gene TRBJ1-1; D possibly corresponds to TRBD1 (5 bases). The CDR3 length is 17 residues. Germline V CDR1 and CDR2: MGHRA, YSYEKL. Trimming shortened V by 7 bases and J by 1 base, and 22 bases separated the two germline ends. The chain's CDR3 is CASTQRGSPVENTEAFF. The CDR3 region has the DNA TGCGCCAGCACCCAGCGGGGCTCCCCGGTGGAGAACACTGAAGCTTTCTTT.

The chain combines TRBV29-1 with TRBJ2-7, with 8 positions matching TRBD2. V lost 4 bases, J lost 3 bases, and 5 bases stayed unmatched. Germline V gene data show CDR1 as SQVTM and CDR2 as ANQGSEA. The CDR3 has 13 amino acids. CDR3 region: CSVAGGIDYEQYF. CDR3 sequence (DNA): TGCAGCGTTGCGGGAGGGATCGACTACGAGCAGTACTTC.

V usage is TRBV27 and J usage is TRBJ2-7; D possibly matches TRBD1 or TRBD2 (5 bases each). The CDR3 is 13 residues long. Trimming cost V 2 bases and J 6 bases, with 11 bases left between them. CDR1 and CDR2 (germline): MNHEY, SMNVEV (reference sequence). The DNA for the CDR3 is TGTGCCAGCAGTTTAGCTCCAGGGACCGAGCAGTACTTC. Translating it yields CASSLAPGTEQYF.

The CDR3 bases are TGCAGTGCTAGCCTACTAGCGGGAGACTCCTACGAGCAGTACTTC. This encodes CSASLLAGDSYEQYF. The chain employs TRBV20-1 and TRBJ2-7, with 11 bases matching TRBD2. This CDR3 spans 15 amino acids. The V gene end was trimmed by 3 bases and the J gene end by 0 bases; junction bases not matched to a gene: 4. Germline assignment: CDR1 DFQATT and CDR2 SNEGSKA (reference sequence).

V usage is TRBV2 and J usage is TRBJ1-6; 7 nucleotides line up with TRBD1. With V trimmed by 6 bases and J by 6 bases, 8 bases remained unmatched. This CDR3 comprises 15 residues. Germline-derived CDR1 and CDR2 are SNHLY and FYNNEI. CDR3 sequence reads: CASRSQGIGNSPLHF. CDR3 coding DNA: TGTGCCAGCAGATCACAGGGGATAGGTAATTCACCCCTCCACTTT. The variable domain in full, with the rest retrieved from reference TRBV2 and TRBJ1-6, is EPEVTQTPSHQVTQMGQEVILRCVPISNHLYFYWYRQILGQKVEFLVSFYNNEISEKSEIFDDQFSVERPDGSNFTLKIRSTKLEDSAMYFCASRSQGIGNSPLHFGNGTRLTVT.

This chain links TRBV29-1 with TRBJ2-1; D is uncertain. V lost 2 bases to trimming and J lost 7 bases, with 12 bases between them. This CDR3 is built from 13 residues. CDR1 is SQVTM, CDR2 ANQGSEA, per germline. The DNA for the CDR3 is TGCAGCGTTGAAAGTTCCGGGTCTAATGAGCAGTTCTTC. Amino acid sequence: CSVESSGSNEQFF.

The chain uses TRBV5-1 and TRBJ2-3, with 8 bases fitting TRBD2. This CDR3 is built from 15 residues. Germline V lookup: CDR1 SGHRS, CDR2 YFSETQ. Germline trimming cut 3 bases from V and 1 base from J; bases unmatched to any gene: 4. The CDR3 sequence: CASSSPGLGTDTQYF. For the CDR3, the DNA is TGCGCCAGCAGCTCTCCGGGACTAGGCACAGATACGCAGTATTTT.

The V and J genes are TRBV12-5 and TRBJ2-2, with D tentatively TRBD2 (5 bases). There are 17 residues in the CDR3. Germline V gene data show CDR1 as LGHNT and CDR2 as FRNRAP. Trimming left V 7 bases short and J 3 bases short, with 21 bases between. The CDR3 protein is CASAPSEVALYTGELFF. The CDR3 DNA reads TGTGCTAGTGCCCCCTCGGAGGTAGCGTTATACACCGGGGAGCTGTTTTTT.

The rearrangement uses TRBV7-3 and TRBJ2-1; possibly TRBD1 for D (6 bases). From germline, CDR1 is SGHTA and CDR2 FQGTGA. There are 14 residues in the CDR3. V shed 5 bases and J shed 2 bases, with 10 bases lying between them. The CDR3 nucleotides are TGTGCCAGCAGCCTCCAGGGGACCTACAATGAGCAGTTCTTC. It is translated as CASSLQGTYNEQFF.

The chain joins TRBV19 to TRBJ2-5; D may be TRBD1 (5 bases). The germline V gene encodes CDR1 LNHDA and CDR2 SQIVND (reference sequence). The CDR3 has 14 residues. Trimming removed 10 bases from V and 4 bases from J, with 19 bases in between. CDR3 nucleotides: TGTGCCACCCGGGCCACAGGAGTGGGAGAGACCCAGTACTTC. Its protein is CATRATGVGETQYF.

The rearrangement uses TRBV20-1 and TRBJ1-2; 11 bases map to TRBD1. J lost 13 bases, V lost 2 bases, and 3 bases had no gene match. The CDR3 is made up of 11 amino acids. CDR1 is DFQATT, CDR2 SNEGSKA, per germline (reference sequence). The CDR3 DNA reads TGCAGTGCTAGATCAGGACAGGGGGCCACCTTC. As protein: CSARSGQGATF.

The V gene is TRBV2, the J gene TRBJ2-3, with D unresolved. This CDR3 contains 15 residues. Germline CDR1 is SNHLY and CDR2 is FYNNEI. Trimming left V 7 bases short and J 4 bases short, with 18 bases between. The CDR3 is CASTPSTVSADTQYF. CDR3 bases: TGTGCCAGCACGCCCAGCACCGTGTCCGCAGATACGCAGTATTTT.

The V gene is TRBV20-1, the J gene TRBJ2-3; 9 bases are a match to TRBD2. The germline V gene encodes CDR1 DFQATT and CDR2 SNEGSKA (reference sequence). This CDR3 comprises 14 residues. With 5 bases clipped from V and 1 base from J, the junction kept 4 bases outside the gene matches. For the CDR3, the DNA is TGCAGTGCTCCACCTAGCGGGGGCACAGATACGCAGTATTTT. It is translated as CSAPPSGGTDTQYF.

V gene TRBV6-5 combines with J gene TRBJ1-3, with a tentative D call TRBD1 (5 bases). Trimming took 0 bases from V and 2 from J, leaving 11 bases between them. Germline V CDR1 and CDR2: MNHEY, SVGAGI. The CDR3 sequence is 16 residues long. This chain's CDR3 is CASSYSMAGAGNTIYF. As DNA, the CDR3 is TGTGCCAGCAGTTACTCGATGGCGGGGGCTGGAAACACCATATATTTT.

V gene TRBV4-3 combines with J gene TRBJ1-2; 8 bases agree with TRBD1. Trimming cost V 3 bases and J 2 bases; bases outside gene matches: 2. The CDR3 contains 14 residues. CDR1 is LGHNA, CDR2 YSLEER, per germline. CDR3 nucleotide sequence: TGCGCCAGCAGCCAGGGACAGGCGAACTATGGCTACACCTTC. Its translation: CASSQGQANYGYTF.

The chain links TRBV29-1 to TRBJ2-7; tentative D call: TRBD1 (5 bases). V lost 3 bases and J 3 bases, leaving 9 bases between the germline ends. The CDR3 has 12 amino acids. Germline assignment: CDR1 SQVTM and CDR2 ANQGSEA. The CDR3 coding sequence is TGCAGCGTTGAGGGGCAGAGCTACGAGCAGTACTTC. This gives the protein CSVEGQSYEQYF.

The J gene is TRBJ2-1, the V gene TRBV5-1; 11 bases agree with TRBD2. CDR3 size: 15 residues. Per the germline V gene, CDR1 is SGHRS and CDR2 is YFSETQ. Trimming took 5 bases from V and 6 from J; bases not matched to a gene: 7. CDR3 amino acids: CASSRPSGRPNEQFF. DNA of the CDR3: TGCGCCAGCAGTCGGCCTAGCGGGAGGCCCAATGAGCAGTTCTTC.